Described below is a single TCR beta chain sequence and its context. Other DNA sequences from this sample encode an identical CDR3 as well. The source of the sample is a study of blood T cell repertoires in COVID-19. V shed 3 bases and J shed 6 bases, with 12 bases lying between them. This CDR3 has 14 residues. CDR1 is MNHEY, CDR2 SVGEGT, per germline. Sequenced by immunoSEQ multiplex PCR; TCRdb stores in-frame clones only, minus some. This sample has 350,000 or so clones, with more than 85% found just once. Sequencing used PBMCs or T cells enriched from blood (not recorded which). The chain combines TRBV6-2 or TRBV6-3 with TRBJ2-1; D is unresolved. The sequence derives from a woman aged 30 to 39 who had recovered from COVID-19. CDR3 in amino acids: CASSYSLLSNEQFF. The CDR3 coding sequence is TGTGCCAGCAGTTATAGTTTACTATCCAATGAGCAGTTCTTC.